This T cell receptor (beta chain) came from a study of blood T cells in healthy people across ages. Study-wide findings and caveats: Both naive CD4+ cell counts and diversity were greater in long-lived donors than in aged donors. Unknown donor CMV status possibly confounded expanded clonotype changes.

Trimming stripped 3 bases from V and 0 bases from J, with 6 bases between. Germline V gives CDR1 SGHNT, CDR2 YYREEE (reference sequence). The CDR3 has 13 residues. The second PCR ran roughly 7 to 12 cycles with a sample-barcoded 5' primer and J-beta primers. One entry per CDR3 protein, called by TCRdb with MiXCR from the 5' RACE reads. The sample shows some 1,000,000 distinct CDR3 sequences, roughly a quarter of them seen only once. On this clonotype: As yet, its antigen is unknown.

These data also featured in a second study, about T cells of mothers and their children.

The sequenced sample consisted of blood. This receptor was obtained from a girl aged 2 to 10 in good health. The chain carries TRBV5-4 and TRBJ1-1; D is unresolved. The CDR3 sequence: CASSYDMNTEAFF. CDR3 coding DNA: TGTGCCAGCAGCTACGACATGAACACTGAAGCTTTCTTT.